This T cell receptor (beta chain) derives from a study of blood T cell repertoires in COVID-19. Study context: The cDNA or gDNA used as material had been derived from T cells, B-cell-depleted T cells, or PBMCs.

The cohort comprised adults aged about 18 to 89 years residing in approximately 22 US areas. Per the original methods: It was from reference gene primer amplification that nucleated cell counts were estimated. Using immunoSEQ multiplex PCR, the repertoire was profiled, and TCRdb retains in-frame clones only, with some absent. The DNA was the basis for D and trimming; V, J and clone size are from that table. The table lists approximately 210,000 clones, 81% of them singletons, with around 9% in the top ten. The V end lost 1 base, the J end lost 2 bases, and 15 bases lay between the germline ends. This CDR3 is 16 amino acids long. Germline loops: CDR1 LGHDT, CDR2 YNNKEL (reference sequence).

Sample: PBMCs or T cells enriched from blood (not recorded which). This TCR was sampled from a woman between 50 and 59 years old with acute COVID-19. The genes are TRBV3-1 (or the pseudogene TRBV3-2) and TRBJ2-7, with D perhaps TRBD1 (5 bases). The CDR3 region is CASSQGGASLTYEQYF. CDR3 DNA: TGTGCCAGCAGCCAAGGTGGGGCTAGTTTGACCTACGAGCAGTACTTC.